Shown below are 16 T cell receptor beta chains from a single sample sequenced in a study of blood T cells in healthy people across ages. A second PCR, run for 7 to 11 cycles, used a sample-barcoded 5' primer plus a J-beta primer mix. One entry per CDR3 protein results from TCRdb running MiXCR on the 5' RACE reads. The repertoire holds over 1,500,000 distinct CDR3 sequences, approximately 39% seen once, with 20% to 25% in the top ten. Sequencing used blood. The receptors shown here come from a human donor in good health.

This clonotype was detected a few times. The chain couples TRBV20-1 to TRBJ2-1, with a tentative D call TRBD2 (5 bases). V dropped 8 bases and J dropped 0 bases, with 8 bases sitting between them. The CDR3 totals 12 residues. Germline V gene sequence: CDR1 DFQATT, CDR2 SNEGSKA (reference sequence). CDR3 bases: TGCAGTTGGCTAGCCTCCTACAATGAGCAGTTCTTC. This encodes CSWLASYNEQFF.

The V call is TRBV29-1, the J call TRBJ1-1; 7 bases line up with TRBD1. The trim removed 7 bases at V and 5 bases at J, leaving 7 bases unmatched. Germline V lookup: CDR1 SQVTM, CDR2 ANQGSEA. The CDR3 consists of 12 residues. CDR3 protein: CSAGTESTEAFF. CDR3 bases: TGCAGCGCCGGGACAGAAAGTACTGAAGCTTTCTTT. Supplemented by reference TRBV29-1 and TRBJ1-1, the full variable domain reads SAVISQKPSRDICQRGTSLTIQCQVDSQVTMMFWYRQQPGQSLTLIATANQGSEATYESGFVIDKFPISRPNLTFSTLTVSNMSPEDSSIYLCSAGTESTEAFFGQGTRLTVV.

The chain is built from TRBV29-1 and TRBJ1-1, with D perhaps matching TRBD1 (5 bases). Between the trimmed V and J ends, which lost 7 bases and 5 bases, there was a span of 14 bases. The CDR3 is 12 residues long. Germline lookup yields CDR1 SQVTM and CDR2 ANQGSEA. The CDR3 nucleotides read TGCAGCGCCCTGGGGTGGGGGACTGAAGCTTTCTTT. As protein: CSALGWGTEAFF.

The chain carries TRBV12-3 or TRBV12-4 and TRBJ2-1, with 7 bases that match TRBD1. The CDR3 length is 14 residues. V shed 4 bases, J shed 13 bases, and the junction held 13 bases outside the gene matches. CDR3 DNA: TGTGCCAGCAGTTCATGGGACAGCCAAGAGACCCAGTTCTTC. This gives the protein CASSSWDSQETQFF.

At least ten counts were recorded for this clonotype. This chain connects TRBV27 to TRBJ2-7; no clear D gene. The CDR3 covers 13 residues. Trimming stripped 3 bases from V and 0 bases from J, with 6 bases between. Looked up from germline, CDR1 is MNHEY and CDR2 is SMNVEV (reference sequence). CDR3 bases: TGTGCCAGCAGTTTGGCGGTCTCCTACGAGCAGTACTTC. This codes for CASSLAVSYEQYF.

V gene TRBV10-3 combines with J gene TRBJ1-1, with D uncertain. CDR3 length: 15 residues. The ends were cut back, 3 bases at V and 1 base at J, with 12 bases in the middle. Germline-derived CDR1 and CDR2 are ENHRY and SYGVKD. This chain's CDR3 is CAISDVNAGNTEAFF. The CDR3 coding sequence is TGTGCCATCAGTGATGTAAACGCGGGGAACACTGAAGCTTTCTTT.

The CDR3 DNA follows: TGCAGTGTTCGACACAGGGGTTCCTACGAGCAGTACTTC. It is translated as CSVRHRGSYEQYF. The chain links TRBV20-1 to TRBJ2-7; 7 nucleotides match TRBD1. The CDR3 extends over 13 amino acids. Germline V gives CDR1 DFQATT, CDR2 SNEGSKA (reference sequence). Trimming removed 7 bases from V and 1 base from J; junction bases left unmatched: 7.

In nucleotides, the CDR3 is TGTGCCAGCAGCTCGTTCACCGGGAATGGCTACACCTTC. Translation: CASSSFTGNGYTF. The chain couples TRBV7-2 to TRBJ1-2, with no clear D. V lost 4 bases and J 6 bases, leaving 12 bases between the germline ends. The CDR3 is made up of 13 amino acids. The germline V gene has CDR1 SGHTA and CDR2 FQGNSA.

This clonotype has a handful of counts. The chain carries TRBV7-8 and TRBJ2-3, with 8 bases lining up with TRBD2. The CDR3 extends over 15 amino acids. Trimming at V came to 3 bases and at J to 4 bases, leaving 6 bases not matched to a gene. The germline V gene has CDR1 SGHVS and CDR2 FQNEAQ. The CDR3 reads CASSFREGPADTQYF. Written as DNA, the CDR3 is TGTGCCAGCAGCTTTCGGGAGGGCCCAGCAGATACGCAGTATTTT. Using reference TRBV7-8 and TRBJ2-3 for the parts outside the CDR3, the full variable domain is GAGVSQSPRYKVAKRGQDVALRCDPISGHVSLFWYQQALGQGPEFLTYFQNEAQLDKSGLPSDRFFAERPEGSVSTLKIQRTQQEDSAVYLCASSFREGPADTQYFGPGTRLTVL.

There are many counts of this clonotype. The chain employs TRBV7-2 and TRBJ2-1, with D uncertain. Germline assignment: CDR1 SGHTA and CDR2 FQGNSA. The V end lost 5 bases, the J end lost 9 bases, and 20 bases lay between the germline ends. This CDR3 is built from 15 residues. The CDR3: CASSPRAIPAAEQFF. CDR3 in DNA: TGTGCCAGCAGCCCCCGGGCCATCCCGGCGGCTGAGCAGTTCTTC. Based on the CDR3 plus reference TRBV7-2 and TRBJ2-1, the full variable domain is GAGVSQSPSNKVTEKGKDVELRCDPISGHTALYWYRQSLGQGLEFLIYFQGNSAPDKSGLPSDRFSAERTGGSVSTLTIQRTQQEDSAVYLCASSPRAIPAAEQFFGPGTRLTVL.

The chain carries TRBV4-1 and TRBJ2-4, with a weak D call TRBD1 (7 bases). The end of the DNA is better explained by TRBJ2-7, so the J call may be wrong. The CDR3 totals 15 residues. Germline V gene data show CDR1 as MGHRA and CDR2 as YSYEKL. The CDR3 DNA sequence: TGCGCCAGCAGCCAAGATCCCAGGGGGGTCCGCGAGCAGTACTTC. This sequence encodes CASSQDPRGVREQYF.

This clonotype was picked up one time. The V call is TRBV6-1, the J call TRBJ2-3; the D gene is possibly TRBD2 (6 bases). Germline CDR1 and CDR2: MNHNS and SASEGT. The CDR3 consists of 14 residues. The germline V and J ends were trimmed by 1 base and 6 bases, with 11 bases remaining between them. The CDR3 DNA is TGTGCCAGCAGTGAAGGACTAGGAGCGGATACGCAGTATTTT. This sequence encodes CASSEGLGADTQYF.

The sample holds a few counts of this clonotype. CDR3 DNA: TGCAGTGCTAGAGATCTCAAGGGGATGGAAGCTTTCTTT. Residues: CSARDLKGMEAFF. The chain carries TRBV20-1 and TRBJ1-1, with a possible D match to TRBD1 (5 bases). The CDR3 contains 13 residues. Germline V gene lookup returns CDR1 DFQATT and CDR2 SNEGSKA (reference sequence). V was pared by 0 bases and J by 8 bases, with 13 bases between.

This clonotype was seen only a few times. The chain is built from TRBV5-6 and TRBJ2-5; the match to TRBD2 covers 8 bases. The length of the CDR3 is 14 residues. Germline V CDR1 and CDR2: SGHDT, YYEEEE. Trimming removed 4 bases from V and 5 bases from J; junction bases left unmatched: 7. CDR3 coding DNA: TGTGCCAGCAGCCGCCCGGGAGGGGCGGAGACCCAGTACTTC. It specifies CASSRPGGAETQYF.

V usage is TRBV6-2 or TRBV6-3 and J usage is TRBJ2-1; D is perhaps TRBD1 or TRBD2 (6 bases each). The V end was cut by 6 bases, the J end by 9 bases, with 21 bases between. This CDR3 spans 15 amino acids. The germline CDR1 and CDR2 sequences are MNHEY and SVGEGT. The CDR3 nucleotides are TGTGCCAGCAGCAATGGAGGGGGGCGGCAGGGTGAGCAGTTCTTC. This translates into CASSNGGGRQGEQFF.

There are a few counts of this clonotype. The CDR3 DNA sequence: TGCGCCAGCAGCTTGGCCGGGACAGGATCTGAAGCTTTCTTT. Translated, it gives CASSLAGTGSEAFF. The genes are TRBV5-1 and TRBJ1-1, with TRBD1 identical over 8 bases. This CDR3 region has 14 residues. CDR1 is SGHRS and CDR2 is YFSETQ in the germline V gene. Trimming took 0 bases from V and 6 from J; bases not matched to a gene: 4.